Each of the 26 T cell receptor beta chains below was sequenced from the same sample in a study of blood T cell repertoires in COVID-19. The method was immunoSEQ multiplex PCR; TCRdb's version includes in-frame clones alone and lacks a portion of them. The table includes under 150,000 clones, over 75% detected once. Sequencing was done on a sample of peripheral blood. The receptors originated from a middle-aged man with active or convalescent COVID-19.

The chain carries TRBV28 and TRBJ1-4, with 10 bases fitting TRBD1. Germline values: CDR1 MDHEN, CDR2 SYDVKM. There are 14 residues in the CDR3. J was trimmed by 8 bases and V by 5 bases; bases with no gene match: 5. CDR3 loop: CASSPGDRGEKLFF. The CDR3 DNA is TGTGCCAGCAGTCCGGGGGACAGGGGCGAAAAACTGTTTTTT.

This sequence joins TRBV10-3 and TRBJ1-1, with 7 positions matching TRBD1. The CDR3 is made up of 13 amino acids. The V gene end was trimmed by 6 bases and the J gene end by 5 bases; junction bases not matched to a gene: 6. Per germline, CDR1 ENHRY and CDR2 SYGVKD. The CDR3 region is CAISPSGGTEAFF. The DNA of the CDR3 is TGTGCCATCAGCCCATCAGGGGGTACTGAAGCTTTCTTT.

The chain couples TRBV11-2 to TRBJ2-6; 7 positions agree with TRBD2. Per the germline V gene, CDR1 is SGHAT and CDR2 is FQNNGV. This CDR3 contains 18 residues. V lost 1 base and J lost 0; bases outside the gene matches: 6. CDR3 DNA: TGTGCCAGCAGCTTAGTATTCGGGAGGAGCTCTGGGGCCAACGTCCTGACTTTC. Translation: CASSLVFGRSSGANVLTF.

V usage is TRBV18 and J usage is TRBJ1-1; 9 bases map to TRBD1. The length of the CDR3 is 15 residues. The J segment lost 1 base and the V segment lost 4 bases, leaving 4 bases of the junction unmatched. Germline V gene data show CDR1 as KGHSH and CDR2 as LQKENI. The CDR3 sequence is CASSLQGAGNTEAFF. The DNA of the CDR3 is TGTGCCAGCTCACTACAGGGGGCGGGGAACACTGAAGCTTTCTTT.

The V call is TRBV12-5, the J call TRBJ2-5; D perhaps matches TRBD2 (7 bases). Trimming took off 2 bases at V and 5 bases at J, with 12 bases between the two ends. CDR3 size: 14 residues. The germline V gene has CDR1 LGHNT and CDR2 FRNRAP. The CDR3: CASGLNGGQETQYF. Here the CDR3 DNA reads TGTGCTAGTGGTTTGAACGGGGGGCAGGAGACCCAGTACTTC.

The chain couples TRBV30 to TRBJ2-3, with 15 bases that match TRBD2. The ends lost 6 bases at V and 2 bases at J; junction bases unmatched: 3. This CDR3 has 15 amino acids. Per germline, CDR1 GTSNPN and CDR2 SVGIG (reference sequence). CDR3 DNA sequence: TGTGCCTGCGGGACTAGCGGGGGGCCCACAGATACGCAGTATTTT. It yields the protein CACGTSGGPTDTQYF.

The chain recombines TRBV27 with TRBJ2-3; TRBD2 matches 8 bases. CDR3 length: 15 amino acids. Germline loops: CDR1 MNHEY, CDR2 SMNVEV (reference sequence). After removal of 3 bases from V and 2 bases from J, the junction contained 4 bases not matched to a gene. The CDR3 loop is CASSFWGLDTDTQYF. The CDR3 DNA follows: TGTGCCAGCAGTTTTTGGGGACTAGACACAGATACGCAGTATTTT.

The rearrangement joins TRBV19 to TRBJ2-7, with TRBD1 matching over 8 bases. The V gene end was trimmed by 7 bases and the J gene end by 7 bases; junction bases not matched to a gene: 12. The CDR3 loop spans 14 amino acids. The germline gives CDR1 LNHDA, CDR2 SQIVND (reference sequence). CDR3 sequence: CASKRDRSYREQYF. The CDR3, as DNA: TGTGCCAGTAAGAGGGACAGGAGCTATAGGGAGCAGTACTTC.

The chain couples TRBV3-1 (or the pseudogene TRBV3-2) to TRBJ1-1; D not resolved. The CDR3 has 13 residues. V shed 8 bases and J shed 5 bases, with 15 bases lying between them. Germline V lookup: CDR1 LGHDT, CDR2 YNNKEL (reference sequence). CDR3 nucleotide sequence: TGTGCCAGCGGAAACAGTAAGAGAACTGAAGCTTTCTTT. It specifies CASGNSKRTEAFF.

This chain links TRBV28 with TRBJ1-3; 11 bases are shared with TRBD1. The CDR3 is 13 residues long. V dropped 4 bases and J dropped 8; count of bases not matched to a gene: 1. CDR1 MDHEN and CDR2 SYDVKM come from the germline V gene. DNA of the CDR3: TGTGCCAGCAGTTCGGACAGGGGGCACACCATATATTTT. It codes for CASSSDRGHTIYF. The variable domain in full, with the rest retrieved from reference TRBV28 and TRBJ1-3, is DVKVTQSSRYLVKRTGEKVFLECVQDMDHENMFWYRQDPGLGLRLIYFSYDVKMKEKGDIPEGYSVSREKKERFSLILESASTNQTSMYLCASSSDRGHTIYFGEGSWLTVV.

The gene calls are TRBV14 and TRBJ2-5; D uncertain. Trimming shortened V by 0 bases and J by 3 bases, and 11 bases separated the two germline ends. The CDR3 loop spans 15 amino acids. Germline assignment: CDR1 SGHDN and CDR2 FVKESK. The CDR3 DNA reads TGTGCCAGCAGCCAAGATAATAGCTACGAAGAGACCCAGTACTTC. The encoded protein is CASSQDNSYEETQYF.

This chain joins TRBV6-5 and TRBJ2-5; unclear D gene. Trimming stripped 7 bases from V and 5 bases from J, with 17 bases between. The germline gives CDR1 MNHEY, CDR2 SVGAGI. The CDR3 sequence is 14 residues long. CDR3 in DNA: TGTGCCAGCAACTCGGTCAATGTCGGTGAGACCCAGTACTTC. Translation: CASNSVNVGETQYF.

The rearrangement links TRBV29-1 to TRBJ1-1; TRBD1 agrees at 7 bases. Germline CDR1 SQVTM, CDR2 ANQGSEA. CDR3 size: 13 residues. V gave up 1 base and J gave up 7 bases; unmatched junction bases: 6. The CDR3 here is CSVEGVGQVEAFF. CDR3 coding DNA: TGCAGCGTTGAAGGAGTCGGACAGGTTGAAGCTTTCTTT.

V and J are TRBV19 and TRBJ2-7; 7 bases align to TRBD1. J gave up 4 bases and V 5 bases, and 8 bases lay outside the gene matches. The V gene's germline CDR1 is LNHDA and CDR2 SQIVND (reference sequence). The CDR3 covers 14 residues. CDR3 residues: CASSSQGGRYEQYF. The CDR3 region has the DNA TGTGCCAGTAGTTCCCAAGGGGGCAGGTACGAGCAGTACTTC.

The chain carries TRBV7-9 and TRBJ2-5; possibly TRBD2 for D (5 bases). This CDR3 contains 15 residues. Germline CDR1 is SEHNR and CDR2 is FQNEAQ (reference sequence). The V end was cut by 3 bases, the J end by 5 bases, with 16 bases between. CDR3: CASSLRAPPRETQYF. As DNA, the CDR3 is TGTGCCAGCAGCTTGAGGGCCCCCCCCAGGGAGACCCAGTACTTC.

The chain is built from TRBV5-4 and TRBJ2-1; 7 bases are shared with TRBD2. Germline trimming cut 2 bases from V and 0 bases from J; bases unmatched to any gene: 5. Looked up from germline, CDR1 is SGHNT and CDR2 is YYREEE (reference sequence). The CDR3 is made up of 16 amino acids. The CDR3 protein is CASSLGAGSSYNEQFF. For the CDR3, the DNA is TGTGCCAGCAGCTTAGGAGCGGGAAGCTCCTACAATGAGCAGTTCTTC.

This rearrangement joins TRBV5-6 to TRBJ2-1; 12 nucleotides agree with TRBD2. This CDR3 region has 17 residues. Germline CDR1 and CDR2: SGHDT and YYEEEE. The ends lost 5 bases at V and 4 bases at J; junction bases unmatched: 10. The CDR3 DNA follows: TGTGCCAGCAGACCTCCTAGCGGGGGGGCCGGGTACAATGAGCAGTTCTTC. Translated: CASRPPSGGAGYNEQFF. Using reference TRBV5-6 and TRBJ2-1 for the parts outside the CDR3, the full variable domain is DAGVTQSPTHLIKTRGQQVTLRCSPKSGHDTVSWYQQALGQGPQFIFQYYEEEERQRGNFPDRFSGHQFPNYSSELNVNALLLGDSALYLCASRPPSGGAGYNEQFFGPGTRLTVL.

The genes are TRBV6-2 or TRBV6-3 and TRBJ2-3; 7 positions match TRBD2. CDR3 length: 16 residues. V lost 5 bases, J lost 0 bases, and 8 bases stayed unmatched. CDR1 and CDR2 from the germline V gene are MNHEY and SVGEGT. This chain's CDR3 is CASSPSTSASTDTQYF. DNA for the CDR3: TGTGCCAGCAGTCCATCCACTAGCGCTAGCACAGATACGCAGTATTTT.

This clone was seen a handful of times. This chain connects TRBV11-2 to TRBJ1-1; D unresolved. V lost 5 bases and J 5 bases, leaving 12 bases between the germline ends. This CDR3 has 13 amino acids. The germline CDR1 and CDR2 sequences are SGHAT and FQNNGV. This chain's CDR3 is CASSLPGKTEAFF. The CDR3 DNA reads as TGTGCCAGCAGCCTCCCGGGGAAAACTGAAGCTTTCTTT.

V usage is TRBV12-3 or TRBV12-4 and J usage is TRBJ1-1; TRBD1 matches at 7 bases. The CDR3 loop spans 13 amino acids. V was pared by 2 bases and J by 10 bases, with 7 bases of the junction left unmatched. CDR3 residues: CASSLKQGLAAFF. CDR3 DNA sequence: TGTGCCAGCAGTTTAAAACAGGGGCTAGCAGCTTTCTTT.

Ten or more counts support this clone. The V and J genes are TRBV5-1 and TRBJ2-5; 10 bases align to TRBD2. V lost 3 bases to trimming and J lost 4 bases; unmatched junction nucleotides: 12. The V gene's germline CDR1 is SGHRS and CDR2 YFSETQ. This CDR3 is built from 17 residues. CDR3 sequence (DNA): TGCGCCAGCAGCTCCAAACCCCTAGCGGGGGCGGGAGAGACCCAGTACTTC. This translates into CASSSKPLAGAGETQYF.

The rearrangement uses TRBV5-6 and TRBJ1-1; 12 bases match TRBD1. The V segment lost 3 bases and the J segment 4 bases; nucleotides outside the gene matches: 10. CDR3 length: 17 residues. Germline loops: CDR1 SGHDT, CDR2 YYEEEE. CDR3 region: CASSSVGQGARGTEAFF. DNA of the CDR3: TGTGCCAGCAGCTCCGTGGGACAGGGGGCGCGGGGCACTGAAGCTTTCTTT.

The CDR3 DNA reads TGTGCCTGGACCCCGCCACCGAATACAGGGAATCAGCCCCAGCATTTT. It codes for CAWTPPPNTGNQPQHF. This chain joins TRBV30 and TRBJ1-5; D perhaps matches TRBD1 (6 bases). Germline assignment: CDR1 GTSNPN and CDR2 SVGIG (reference sequence). There are 16 residues in the CDR3. The germline V and J ends were trimmed by 4 bases and 4 bases, with 20 bases remaining between them.

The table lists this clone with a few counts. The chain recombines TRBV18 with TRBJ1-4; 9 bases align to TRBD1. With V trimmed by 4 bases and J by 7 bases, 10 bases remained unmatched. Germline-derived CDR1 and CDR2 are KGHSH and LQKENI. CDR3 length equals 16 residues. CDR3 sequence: CASSQTGQGGREKLFF. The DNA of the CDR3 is TGTGCCAGCTCACAAACGGGACAGGGCGGGCGTGAAAAACTGTTTTTT.

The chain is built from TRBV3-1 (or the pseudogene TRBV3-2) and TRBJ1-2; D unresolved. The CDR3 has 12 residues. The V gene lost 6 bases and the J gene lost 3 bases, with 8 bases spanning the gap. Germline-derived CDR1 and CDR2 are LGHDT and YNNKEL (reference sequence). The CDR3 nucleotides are TGTGCCAGCAGACAGTCCTACTATGGCTACACCTTC. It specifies CASRQSYYGYTF.

DNA of the CDR3: TGTGCCAGCAGCGCGCGGGCCTCGACAGATACGCAGTATTTT. Its translation: CASSARASTDTQYF. V gene TRBV7-9 combines with J gene TRBJ2-3; D possibly corresponds to TRBD2 (5 bases). Germline V lookup: CDR1 SEHNR, CDR2 FQNEAQ (reference sequence). Trimming cost V 5 bases and J 3 bases, with 12 bases left between them. The CDR3 is made up of 14 amino acids.